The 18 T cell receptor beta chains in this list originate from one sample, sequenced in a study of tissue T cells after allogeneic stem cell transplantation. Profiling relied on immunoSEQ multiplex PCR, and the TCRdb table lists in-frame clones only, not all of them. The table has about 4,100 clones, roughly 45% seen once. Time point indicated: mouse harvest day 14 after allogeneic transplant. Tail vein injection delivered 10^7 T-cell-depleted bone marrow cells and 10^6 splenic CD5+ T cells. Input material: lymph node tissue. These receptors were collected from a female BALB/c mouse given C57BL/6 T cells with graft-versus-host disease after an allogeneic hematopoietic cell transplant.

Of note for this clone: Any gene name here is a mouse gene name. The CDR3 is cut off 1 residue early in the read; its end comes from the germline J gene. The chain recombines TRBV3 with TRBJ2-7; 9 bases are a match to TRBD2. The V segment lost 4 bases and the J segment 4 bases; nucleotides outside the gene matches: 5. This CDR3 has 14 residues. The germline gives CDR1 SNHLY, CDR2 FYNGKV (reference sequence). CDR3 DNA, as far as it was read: TGTGCCAGCAGCTCCCGACTGGGGGATTATGAACAGTAC. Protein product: CASSSRLGDYEQY. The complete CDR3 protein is CASSSRLGDYEQYF.

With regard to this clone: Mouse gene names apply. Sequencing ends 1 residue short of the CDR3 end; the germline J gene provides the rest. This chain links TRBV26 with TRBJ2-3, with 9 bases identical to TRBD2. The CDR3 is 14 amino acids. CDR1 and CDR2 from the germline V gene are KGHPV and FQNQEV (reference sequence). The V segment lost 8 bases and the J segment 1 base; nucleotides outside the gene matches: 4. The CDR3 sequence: CASGRDWGAETLYF. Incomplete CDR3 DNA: TGTGCCAGCGGCCGGGACTGGGGTGCAGAAACGCTGTAT.

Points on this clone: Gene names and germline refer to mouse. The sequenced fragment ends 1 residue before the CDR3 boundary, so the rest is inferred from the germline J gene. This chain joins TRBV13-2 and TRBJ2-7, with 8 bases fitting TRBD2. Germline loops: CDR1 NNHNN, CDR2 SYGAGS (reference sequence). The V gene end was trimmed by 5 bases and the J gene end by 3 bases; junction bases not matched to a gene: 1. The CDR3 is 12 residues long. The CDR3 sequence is CASGDWDYEQYF. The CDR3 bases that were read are TGTGCCAGCGGGGACTGGGACTATGAACAGTAC.

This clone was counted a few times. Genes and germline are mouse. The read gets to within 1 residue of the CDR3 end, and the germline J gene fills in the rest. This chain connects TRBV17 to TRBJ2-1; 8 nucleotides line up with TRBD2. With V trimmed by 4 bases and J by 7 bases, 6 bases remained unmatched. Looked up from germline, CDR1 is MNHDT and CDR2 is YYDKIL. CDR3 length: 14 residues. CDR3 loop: CASSMGGAEAEQFF. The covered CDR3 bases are TGTGCTAGCAGTATGGGGGGGGCGGAGGCTGAGCAGTTC. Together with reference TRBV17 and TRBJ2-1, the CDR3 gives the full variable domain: DTTVKQNPRYKLARVGKPVNLICSQTMNHDTMYWYQKKPNQAPKLLLFYYDKILNREADTFEKFQSSRPNNSFCSLYIGSAGLEYSAMYLCASSMGGAEAEQFFGPGTRLTVL.

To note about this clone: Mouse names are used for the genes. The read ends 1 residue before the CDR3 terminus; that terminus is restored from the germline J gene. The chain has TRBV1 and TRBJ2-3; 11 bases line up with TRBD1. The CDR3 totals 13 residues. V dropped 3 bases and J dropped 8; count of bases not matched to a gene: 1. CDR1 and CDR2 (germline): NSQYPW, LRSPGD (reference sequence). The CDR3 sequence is CTCSAGQGGTLYF. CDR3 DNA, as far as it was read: TGCACCTGCAGTGCGGGACAGGGGGGAACGCTGTAT.

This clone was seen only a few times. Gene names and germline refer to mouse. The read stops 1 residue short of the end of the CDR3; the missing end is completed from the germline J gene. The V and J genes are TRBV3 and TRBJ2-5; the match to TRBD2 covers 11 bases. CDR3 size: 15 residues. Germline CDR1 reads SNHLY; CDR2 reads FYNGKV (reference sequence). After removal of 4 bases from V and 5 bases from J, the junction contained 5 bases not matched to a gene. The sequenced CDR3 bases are TGTGCCAGCAGCTCACACTGGGGGGGCGGAGACACCCAGTAC. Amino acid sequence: CASSSHWGGGDTQY. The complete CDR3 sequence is CASSSHWGGGDTQYF.

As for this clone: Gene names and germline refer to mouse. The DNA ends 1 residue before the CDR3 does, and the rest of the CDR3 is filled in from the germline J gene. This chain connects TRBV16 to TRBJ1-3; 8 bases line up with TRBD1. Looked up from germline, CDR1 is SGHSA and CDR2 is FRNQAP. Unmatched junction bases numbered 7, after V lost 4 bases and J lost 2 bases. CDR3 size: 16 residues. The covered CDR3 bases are TGTGCAAGCAGCTCGCCCGCGACAGGGGCTGGAAATACGCTCTAT. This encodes CASSSPATGAGNTLY. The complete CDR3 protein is CASSSPATGAGNTLYF.

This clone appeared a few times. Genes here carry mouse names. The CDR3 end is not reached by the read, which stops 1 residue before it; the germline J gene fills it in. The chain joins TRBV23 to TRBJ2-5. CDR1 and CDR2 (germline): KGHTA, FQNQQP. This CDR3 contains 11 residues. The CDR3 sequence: CSSSQGDTQYF. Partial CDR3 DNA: TGCTCCAGCAGTCAGGGAGACACCCAGTAC.

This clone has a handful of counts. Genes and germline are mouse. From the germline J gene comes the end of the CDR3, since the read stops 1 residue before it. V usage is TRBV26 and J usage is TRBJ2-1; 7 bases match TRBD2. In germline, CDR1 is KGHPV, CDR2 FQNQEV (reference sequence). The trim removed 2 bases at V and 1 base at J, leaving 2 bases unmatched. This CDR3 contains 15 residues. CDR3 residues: CASSLATGNYAEQFF. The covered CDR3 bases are TGTGCCAGCAGTCTGGCGACTGGGAACTATGCTGAGCAGTTC.

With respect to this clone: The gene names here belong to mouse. CDR3: CASSLNWGSSYEQYF. CDR3 bases read: TGTGCCAGCAGCTTAAACTGGGGGAGCTCCTATGAACAGTAC. The chain recombines TRBV3 with TRBJ2-7; 8 nucleotides agree with TRBD2. The DNA ends 1 residue before the CDR3 does, and the rest of the CDR3 is filled in from the germline J gene. CDR3 size: 15 residues. V lost 2 bases to trimming and J lost 0 bases; unmatched junction nucleotides: 3. Per germline, CDR1 SNHLY and CDR2 FYNGKV (reference sequence).

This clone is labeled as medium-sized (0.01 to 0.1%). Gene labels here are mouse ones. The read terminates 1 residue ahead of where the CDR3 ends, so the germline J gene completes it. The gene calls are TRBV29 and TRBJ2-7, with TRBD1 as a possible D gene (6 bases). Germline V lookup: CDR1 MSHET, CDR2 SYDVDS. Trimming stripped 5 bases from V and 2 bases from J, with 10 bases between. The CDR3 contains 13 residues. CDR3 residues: CASSPGTPYEQYF. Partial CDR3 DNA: TGTGCTAGCAGTCCGGGGACACCCTATGAACAGTAC.

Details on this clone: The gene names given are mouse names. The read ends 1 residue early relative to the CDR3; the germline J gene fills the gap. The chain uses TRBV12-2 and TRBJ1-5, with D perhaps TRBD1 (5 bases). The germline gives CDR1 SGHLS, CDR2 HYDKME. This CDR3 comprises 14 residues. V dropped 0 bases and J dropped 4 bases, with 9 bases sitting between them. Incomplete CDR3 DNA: TGTGCCAGCTCTCTCGGGGGAGGGAACCAGGCTCCGCTT. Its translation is CASSLGGGNQAPL. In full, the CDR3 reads CASSLGGGNQAPLF. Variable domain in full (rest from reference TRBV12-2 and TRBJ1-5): NSGVVQSPRYIIKGKGERSILKCIPISGHLSVAWYQQTQGQELKFFIQHYDKMERDKGNLPSRFSVQQFDDYHSEMNMSALELEDSAVYFCASSLGGGNQAPLFGEGTRLSVL.

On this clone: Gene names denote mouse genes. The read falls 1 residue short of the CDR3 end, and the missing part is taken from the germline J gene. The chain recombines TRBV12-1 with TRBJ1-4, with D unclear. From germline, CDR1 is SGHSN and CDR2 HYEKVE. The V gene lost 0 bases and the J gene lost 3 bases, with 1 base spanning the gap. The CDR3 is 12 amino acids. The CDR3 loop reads CASSLPNERLFF. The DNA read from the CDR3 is TGTGCCAGCTCTCTCCCCAACGAAAGATTATTT.

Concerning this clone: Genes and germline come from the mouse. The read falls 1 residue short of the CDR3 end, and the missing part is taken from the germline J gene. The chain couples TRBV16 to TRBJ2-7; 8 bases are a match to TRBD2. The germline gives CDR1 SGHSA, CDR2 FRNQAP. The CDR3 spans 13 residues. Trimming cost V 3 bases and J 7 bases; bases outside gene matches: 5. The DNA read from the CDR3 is TGTGCAAGCAGCTTGCTGGGGGGTTTGGAACAGTAC. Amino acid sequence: CASSLLGGLEQY. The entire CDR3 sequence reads CASSLLGGLEQYF.

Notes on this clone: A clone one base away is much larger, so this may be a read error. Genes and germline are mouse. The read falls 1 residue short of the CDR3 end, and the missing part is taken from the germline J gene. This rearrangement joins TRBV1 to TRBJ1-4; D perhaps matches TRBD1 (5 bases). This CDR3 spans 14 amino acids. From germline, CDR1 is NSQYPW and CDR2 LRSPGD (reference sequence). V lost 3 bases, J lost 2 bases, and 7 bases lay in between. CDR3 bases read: TGCACCTGCAGTGCCGGGGCATCCAACGAAAGATTATTT. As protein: CTCSAGASNERLF. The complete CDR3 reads CTCSAGASNERLFF.

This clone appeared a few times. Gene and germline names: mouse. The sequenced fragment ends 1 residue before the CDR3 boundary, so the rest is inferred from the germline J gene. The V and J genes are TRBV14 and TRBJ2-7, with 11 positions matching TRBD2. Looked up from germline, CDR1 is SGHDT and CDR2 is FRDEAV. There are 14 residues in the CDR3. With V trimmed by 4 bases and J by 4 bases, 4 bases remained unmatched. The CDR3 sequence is CASSRTGGMYEQYF. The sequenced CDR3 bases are TGTGCCAGCAGTCGGACTGGGGGGATGTATGAACAGTAC.

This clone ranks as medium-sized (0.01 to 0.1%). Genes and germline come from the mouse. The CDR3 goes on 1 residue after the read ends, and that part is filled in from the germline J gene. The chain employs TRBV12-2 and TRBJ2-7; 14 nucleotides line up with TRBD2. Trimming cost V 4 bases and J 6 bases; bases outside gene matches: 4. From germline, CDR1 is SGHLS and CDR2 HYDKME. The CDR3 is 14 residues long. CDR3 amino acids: CASSTGLGGLEQYF. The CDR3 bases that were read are TGTGCCAGCTCCACGGGACTGGGGGGGCTTGAACAGTAC.

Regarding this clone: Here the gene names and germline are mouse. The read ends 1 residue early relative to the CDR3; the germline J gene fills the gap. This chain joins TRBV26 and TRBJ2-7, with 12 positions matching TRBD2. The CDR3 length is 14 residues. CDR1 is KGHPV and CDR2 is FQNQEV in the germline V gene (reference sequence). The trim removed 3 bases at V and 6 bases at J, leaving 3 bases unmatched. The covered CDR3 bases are TGTGCCAGCAGTCTAGACTGGGGGGGCGCTGAACAGTAC. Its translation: CASSLDWGGAEQY. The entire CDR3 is CASSLDWGGAEQYF.